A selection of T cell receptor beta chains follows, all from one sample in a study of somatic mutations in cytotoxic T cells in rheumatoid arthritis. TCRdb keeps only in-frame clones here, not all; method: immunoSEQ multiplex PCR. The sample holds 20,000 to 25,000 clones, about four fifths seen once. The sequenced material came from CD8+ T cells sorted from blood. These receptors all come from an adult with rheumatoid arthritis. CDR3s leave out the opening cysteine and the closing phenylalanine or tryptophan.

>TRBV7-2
ASSLSSYNSPLH
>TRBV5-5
ASSLWTYRTDTQY
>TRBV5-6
ASSGDRAVLAYEQY
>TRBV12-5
ASGLVTLGEQY
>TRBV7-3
ASSSTGSWGANVLT
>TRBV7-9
ASSLEVRAGSYEQY
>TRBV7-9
ASSLAAGPGGETQY
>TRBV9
ASSVAYRADTQY
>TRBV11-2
ASSTGQGYTEAF
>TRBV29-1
SVEERGVYNEQF
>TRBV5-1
ASSLTWGETQY
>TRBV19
ASSRPTANTEAF
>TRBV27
ASSLSEGRGGSGYT
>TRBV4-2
ASSPRLANQETQY
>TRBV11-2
ASSSRSYNEQF
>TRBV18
ASSPSQGQGFYEQY
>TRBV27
ASSSILAGDYEQY
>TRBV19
ASSPPGRRMKETQY
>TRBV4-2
ASSQHYGTNQPQH
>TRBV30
AFHALAGGHQETQY
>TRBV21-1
ASSKGGMIGGRMNTEAF
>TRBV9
ASSVWDRSTDTQY
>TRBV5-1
ASSFAGTGELY
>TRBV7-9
ASSLGTSAGELF
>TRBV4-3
ASSQDEGAAYNEQF
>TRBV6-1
ASSDRDYSNQPQH
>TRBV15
ATSRGTRGTDTQY
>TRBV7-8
ASSFDSTGYGYGYT
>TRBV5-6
ATAEGVNTEAF
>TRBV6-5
ASSYVGGWEQF
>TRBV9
ASSSTGEQHNEQF
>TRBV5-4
ASRLTGANTEAF
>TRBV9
ASSVAGTGLTEAF
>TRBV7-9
ASSFGEETQY
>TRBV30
AWSVNMRTGDEQY
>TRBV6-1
ASRGGNTETQY
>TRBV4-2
ASSQEASGTYNEQF
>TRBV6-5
ASSSWGGNQPQH
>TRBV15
ATSGGRGARYEQY
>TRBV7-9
ASSSWTGNTEAF
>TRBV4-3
ASSQDVKGRPNEKLF
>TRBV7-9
ASSFQSRGLQGYT
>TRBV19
ASSAITGDSNQPQH
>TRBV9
ASSVGTGYSGYT
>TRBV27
ASSPTGGLEKLF
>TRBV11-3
ASSLDTHTGELF
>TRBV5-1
ASPRGLGDNQPQH
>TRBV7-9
ASSPMSTEAF
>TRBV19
ASSGTGAGYGYT
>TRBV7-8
ASSLGPGAEQY
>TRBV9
ASSVDLGYNEQF
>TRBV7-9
ASSPPRQTNYGYT
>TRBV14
ASSPLGPNSPLH
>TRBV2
ASRLGDRVNEKLF
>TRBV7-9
ASSPGTDQPQH
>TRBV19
ASSTGLGTGELF